Listed below are T cell receptor beta chains from one sample, sequenced in a study of Graves' ophthalmopathy and Graves' hyperthyroidism. From the multiplex PCR reads, TCRdb called clonotypes with MiXCR, one entry per CDR3 protein. The table shows some 1.1 million distinct CDR3 sequences, with about two fifths occurring only once. Source material: peripheral blood or thyroid tissue (not recorded which). These receptors all come from an adult man with Graves' hyperthyroidism. Both conserved end residues are part of each CDR3.

V gene: TRBV28
J gene: TRBJ2-7
CDR3 protein: CASRESGTSGRGEQYF

V gene: TRBV20-1
J gene: TRBJ2-7
CDR3 protein: CSARLVPYEQYF

V gene: TRBV19
J gene: TRBJ1-5
CDR3 protein: CAESGYNQPQHF

V gene: TRBV7-8
J gene: TRBJ1-5
CDR3 protein: CASSSSDRGYGNQPQHF

V gene: TRBV5-6
J gene: TRBJ1-5
CDR3 protein: CASSPAGQGYQPQHF

V gene: TRBV7-9
J gene: TRBJ1-5
CDR3 protein: CASSLTGDSQPQHF

V gene: TRBV9
J gene: TRBJ2-3
CDR3 protein: CASSVGGPTDTQYF

V gene: TRBV19
J gene: TRBJ1-4
CDR3 protein: CASSMREKLFF

V gene: TRBV7-9
J gene: TRBJ2-5
CDR3 protein: CASRSRLAGGSGETQYF

V gene: TRBV20-1
J gene: TRBJ1-1
CDR3 protein: CSAPNRDPRDPNTEAFF

V gene: TRBV11-2
J gene: TRBJ2-7
CDR3 protein: CASSEGDSYSSYEQYF

V gene: TRBV7-9
J gene: TRBJ1-2
CDR3 protein: CASSFGSQRPLENYGYTF